This TCR beta chain is drawn from a study of T cells in Graves' hyperthyroidism and ophthalmopathy. As for the study in general: Pretreatment peripheral blood was obtained at initial diagnosis.

This clonotype was observed a few times. Its target is unknown. The junction departs from the called germline gene at one end, perhaps through a read error. Germline CDR1 is SGHRS and CDR2 is YFSETQ. There are 18 residues in the CDR3. Study conclusions and caveats: The model identified upcoming ophthalmopathy a median approximately six months ahead of onset.

RNA transcripts provided the source from which TCR beta CDR3 regions were amplified. Using the HTBI primer set, a first-round RT-PCR was run on the TCR CDR3. TCRdb reprocessed the multiplex PCR reads with MiXCR, giving one entry per CDR3 protein. This sample has around 700,000 distinct CDR3 sequences, with around 20% found just once. The sample was blood. This sequence joins TRBV5-1 and TRBJ2-4; D gene ambiguous. This clonotype was obtained from a woman between 45 and 65 years old with Graves' hyperthyroidism that later progressed to Graves' ophthalmopathy. The CDR3 DNA sequence: TGCACCAGCAGCTTTGGACCGCACCAACAACTAGCCAAAAACATTCAGTACTTC. Translation: CTSSFGPHQQLAKNIQYF.